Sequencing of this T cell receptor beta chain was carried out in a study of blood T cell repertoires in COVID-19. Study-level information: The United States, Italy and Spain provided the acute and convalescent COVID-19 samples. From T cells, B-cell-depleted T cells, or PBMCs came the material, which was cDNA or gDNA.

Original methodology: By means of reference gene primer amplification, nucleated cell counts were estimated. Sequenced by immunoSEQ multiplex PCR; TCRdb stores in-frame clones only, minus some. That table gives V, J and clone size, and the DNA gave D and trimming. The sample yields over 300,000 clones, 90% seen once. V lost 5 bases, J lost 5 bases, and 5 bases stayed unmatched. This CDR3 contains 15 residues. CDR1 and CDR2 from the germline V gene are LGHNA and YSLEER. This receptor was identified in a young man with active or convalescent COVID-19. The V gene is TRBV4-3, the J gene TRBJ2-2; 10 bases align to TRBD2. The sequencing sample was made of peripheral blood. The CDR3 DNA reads TGCGCCAGCAGCGAAACTAGCGGGAAGACCGGGGAGCTGTTTTTT. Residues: CASSETSGKTGELFF.